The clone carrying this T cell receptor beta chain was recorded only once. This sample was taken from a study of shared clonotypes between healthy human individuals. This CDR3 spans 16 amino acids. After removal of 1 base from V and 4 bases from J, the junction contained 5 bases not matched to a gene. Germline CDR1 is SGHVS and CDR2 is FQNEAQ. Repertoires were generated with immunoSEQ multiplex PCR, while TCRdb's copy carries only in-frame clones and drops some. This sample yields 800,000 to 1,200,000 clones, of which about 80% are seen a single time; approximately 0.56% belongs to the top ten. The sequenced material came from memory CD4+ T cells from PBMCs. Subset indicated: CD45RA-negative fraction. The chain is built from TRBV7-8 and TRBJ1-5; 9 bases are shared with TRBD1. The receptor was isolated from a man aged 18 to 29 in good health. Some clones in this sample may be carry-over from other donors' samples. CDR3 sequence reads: CASSLDQGQGNQPQHF. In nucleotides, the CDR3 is TGTGCCAGCAGCTTAGACCAGGGACAGGGAAATCAGCCCCAGCATTTT.